The 8 T cell receptor beta chains below all came from one sample that was sequenced in a study of blood T cells in healthy people across ages. The use of a sample-barcoded 5' primer and a J-beta primer mix characterized a second PCR of about 6 to 12 cycles. TCRdb reanalysed the 5' RACE reads using MiXCR and keeps one entry per CDR3 protein. This sample has 660,000 or so distinct CDR3 sequences, with roughly 50% found just once. Sequencing was performed on blood. All receptors derive from a man aged 55 to 70 in good health.

DNA of the CDR3: TGTGCCAGCACCCTCTTAGGATCCAGTAGTCGGATCAATGAGCAGTTCTTC. This encodes CASTLLGSSSRINEQFF. This sequence joins TRBV7-2 and TRBJ2-1, with D unresolved. Germline CDR1 and CDR2: SGHTA and FQGNSA. The CDR3 is made up of 17 amino acids. V lost 7 bases to trimming and J lost 6 bases, with 25 bases between them.

This chain uses TRBV15 with TRBJ2-7; 10 nucleotides align to TRBD2. The J segment lost 3 bases and the V segment lost 3 bases, leaving 8 bases of the junction unmatched. The V gene's germline CDR1 is LNHNV and CDR2 YYDKDF (reference sequence). CDR3 length: 16 amino acids. CDR3 bases: TGTGCCACCAGCAGTAGCGGGGGGTCTAGTTACTACGAGCAGTACTTC. It is translated as CATSSSGGSSYYEQYF.

This chain uses TRBV29-1 with TRBJ1-2; D is ambiguous. V lost 2 bases and J 8 bases, leaving 12 bases between the germline ends. The CDR3 consists of 12 residues. Germline V gene lookup returns CDR1 SQVTM and CDR2 ANQGSEA. The CDR3 DNA follows: TGCAGCGTTGAACGAGGCCTGGAGGGCTACACCTTC. Its translation is CSVERGLEGYTF.

This clonotype was observed a handful of times. The chain couples TRBV29-1 to TRBJ1-5; TRBD1 agrees at 8 bases. Germline loops: CDR1 SQVTM, CDR2 ANQGSEA. CDR3 length equals 14 residues. V trimming: 1 base; J trimming: 7 bases; junction bases outside the gene matches: 6. CDR3 nucleotides: TGCAGCGTTGAAGGCCAGGGGGCGGGGCAGCCCCAGCATTTT. This sequence encodes CSVEGQGAGQPQHF.

This chain links TRBV27 with TRBJ2-5; 7 nucleotides line up with TRBD1. Germline V lookup: CDR1 MNHEY, CDR2 SMNVEV (reference sequence). The CDR3 contains 19 residues. V lost 2 bases and J lost 2; bases outside the gene matches: 17. CDR3 sequence (DNA): TGTGCCAGCAGTTTAAGAAGACAGGGCCTGAGGATGAGACAAGAGACCCAGTACTTC. This sequence encodes CASSLRRQGLRMRQETQYF.

The V gene is TRBV5-1, the J gene TRBJ2-4, with D perhaps TRBD1 or TRBD2 (5 bases each). TRBJ2-7 matches the DNA end more closely, so the J call is doubtful. The CDR3 spans 14 residues. CDR1 is SGHRS and CDR2 is YFSETQ in the germline V gene. The CDR3 nucleotides read TGCGCCAGCAGCTGGGACGCAGAGGCGTACGAGCAGTACTTC. Translation gives CASSWDAEAYEQYF.

This clonotype was seen a few times. The chain joins TRBV9 to TRBJ2-1; tentative D call: TRBD2 (5 bases). V lost 0 bases, J lost 4 bases, and 14 bases lay in between. Germline V gene data show CDR1 as SGDLS and CDR2 as YYNGEE. The CDR3 spans 16 residues. The CDR3 DNA reads as TGTGCCAGCAGCGTAGCTACGGGGTTCTCGTACAATGAGCAGTTCTTC. It encodes CASSVATGFSYNEQFF. Based on the CDR3 plus reference TRBV9 and TRBJ2-1, the full variable domain is DSGVTQTPKHLITATGQRVTLRCSPRSGDLSVYWYQQSLDQGLQFLIQYYNGEERAKGNILERFSAQQFPDLHSELNLSSLELGDSALYFCASSVATGFSYNEQFFGPGTRLTVL.

This chain joins TRBV20-1 and TRBJ2-1; 8 nucleotides match TRBD2. In germline, CDR1 is DFQATT, CDR2 SNEGSKA (reference sequence). The CDR3 is made up of 14 amino acids. J gave up 10 bases and V 6 bases, and 14 bases lay outside the gene matches. The CDR3 bases are TGCAGTGCCCCCCGCCGGGGGGGCGTCTACGAGCAGTTCTTC. This encodes CSAPRRGGVYEQFF.